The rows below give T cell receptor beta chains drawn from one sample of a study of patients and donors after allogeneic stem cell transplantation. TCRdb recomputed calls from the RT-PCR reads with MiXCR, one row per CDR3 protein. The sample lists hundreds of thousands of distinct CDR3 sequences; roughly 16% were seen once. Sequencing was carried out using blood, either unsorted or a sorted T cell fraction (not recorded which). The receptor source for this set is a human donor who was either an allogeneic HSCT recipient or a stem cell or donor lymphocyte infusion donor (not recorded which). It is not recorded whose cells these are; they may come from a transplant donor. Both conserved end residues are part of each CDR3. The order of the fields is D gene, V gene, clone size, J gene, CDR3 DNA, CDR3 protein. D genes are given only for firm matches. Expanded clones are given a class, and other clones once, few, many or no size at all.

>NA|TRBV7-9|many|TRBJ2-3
TGTGCCAGTACAGATACGCAGTATTTT
CASTDTQYF
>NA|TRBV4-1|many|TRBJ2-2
TGCGCCAGCAGAGGGTCTCCGAACACCGGGGAGCTGTTTTTT
CASRGSPNTGELFF
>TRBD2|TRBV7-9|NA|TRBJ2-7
TGTGCCAGCAGCGTCAGGACTAGCGGGGGTGAGCAGTACTTC
CASSVRTSGGEQYF
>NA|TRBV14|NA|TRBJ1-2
TGTGCCAGCAGCCAAGATGTCGGATCAGTTGGCTACACCTTC
CASSQDVGSVGYTF
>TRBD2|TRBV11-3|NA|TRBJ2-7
TGTGCCAGCGGTACGGGACTAGCCTCTTACGAGCAGTACTTC
CASGTGLASYEQYF
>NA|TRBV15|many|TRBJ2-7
TGTGCCACCAGCGAAGATGAGGGAAGTAGTGGGGAGCAGTACTTC
CATSEDEGSSGEQYF
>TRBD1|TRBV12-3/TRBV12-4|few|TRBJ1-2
TGTGCCAGCAGACTACAGGGGAGAATTGGCTACACCTTC
CASRLQGRIGYTF
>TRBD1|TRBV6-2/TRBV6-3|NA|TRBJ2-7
TGTGCCAGTAGAAGACCGGGACAGATCTACGAGCAGTACTTC
CASRRPGQIYEQYF
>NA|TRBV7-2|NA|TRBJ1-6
TGTGCCAGCGGGTTAACGGGGGGAAATTCACCCCTCCACTTT
CASGLTGGNSPLHF
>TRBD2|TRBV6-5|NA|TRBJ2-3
TGTGCCAGCAGTTACGGGCGGGGGGCCACAGATACGCAGTATTTT
CASSYGRGATDTQYF
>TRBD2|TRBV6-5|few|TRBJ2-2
TGTGCCAGCAGTTACGGCGCGGGGGAGAACACCGGGGAGCTGTTTTTT
CASSYGAGENTGELFF
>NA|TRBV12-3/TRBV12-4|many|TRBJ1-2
TGTGCCAGCAGTTTAAGCGGGGGCGGCTATGGCTACACCTTC
CASSLSGGGYGYTF
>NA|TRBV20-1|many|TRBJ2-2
TGCAGTGCTAGAGATCGTGTTGGAGGGGAGCTGTTTTTT
CSARDRVGGELFF
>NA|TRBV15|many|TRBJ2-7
TGTGCCACCAGCAACGGGGGCCCAAGGGCCTACGAGCAGTACTTC
CATSNGGPRAYEQYF
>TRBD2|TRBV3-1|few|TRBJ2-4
TGTGCCAGCAGCCCCCGACTAGCGGGAGGCCCGTTAGCCAAAAACATTCAGTACTTC
CASSPRLAGGPLAKNIQYF